Below are 13 T cell receptor beta chains sequenced from a single sample in a study of long-term antiretroviral therapy in people with HIV. Samples were assayed with immunoSEQ v3.0 at survey level. TCRdb keeps only in-frame clones here, not all; method: immunoSEQ multiplex PCR. This table has under 2,000 clones, 70% to 90% appearing once. The specimen was unsorted PBMCs, collected 0.7 years after starting antiretroviral therapy. The receptors originated from a woman in her forties or fifties with HIV.

The V call is TRBV6-5, the J call TRBJ1-6; the D is unclear. This CDR3 region has 14 residues. Germline CDR1 and CDR2: MNHEY and SVGAGI. V was cut by 2 bases and J by 5 bases, with 7 bases left in between. This CDR3 is CASSYVTNNSPLHF. CDR3 nucleotides: TGTGCCAGCAGTTACGTAACAAATAATTCACCCCTCCACTTT.

The chain combines TRBV5-4 with TRBJ2-3, with a tentative D call TRBD1 (6 bases). CDR3 length equals 16 residues. V was cut by 0 bases and J by 0 bases, with 11 bases left in between. Germline-derived CDR1 and CDR2 are SGHNT and YYREEE (reference sequence). Here the CDR3 reads CASSLDGTPSTDTQYF. CDR3 in DNA: TGTGCCAGCAGCTTGGATGGGACACCCAGCACAGATACGCAGTATTTT.

The rearrangement links TRBV5-4 to TRBJ2-7; D might be TRBD1 or TRBD2, each matching 5 bases. V was shortened by 3 bases and J by 3 bases, with 22 bases between the two germline ends. Germline V gene sequence: CDR1 SGHNT, CDR2 YYREEE (reference sequence). This CDR3 comprises 17 residues. The CDR3 is CASSSTGLGITHYEQYF. CDR3 DNA sequence: TGTGCCAGCAGCTCGACGGGGCTCGGAATTACTCACTACGAGCAGTACTTC.

This chain connects TRBV5-4 to TRBJ2-3; D is uncertain. Trimming took 3 bases from V and 2 from J, leaving 7 bases between them. The CDR3 is 13 residues long. Per germline, CDR1 SGHNT and CDR2 YYREEE (reference sequence). In DNA, the CDR3 is TGTGCCAGCAGCTGGGTGGACACAGATACGCAGTATTTT. It codes for CASSWVDTDTQYF.

This clone was picked up one time. The chain combines TRBV4-3 with TRBJ2-3; maybe TRBD1 (6 bases). CDR3 length: 16 residues. Germline V gene lookup returns CDR1 LGHNA and CDR2 YSLEER. V shed 2 bases and J shed 0 bases, with 12 bases lying between them. The CDR3 nucleotides are TGCGCCAGCAGCCAATCGGGACAAACTAGCACAGATACGCAGTATTTT. Translating gives CASSQSGQTSTDTQYF.

This chain uses TRBV11-3 with TRBJ1-1; no clear D gene. The CDR3 is made up of 13 amino acids. Germline CDR1 and CDR2: SGHNT and YENEEA. The ends were cut back, 5 bases at V and 3 bases at J, with 10 bases in the middle. The CDR3 coding sequence is TGTGCCAGCAGCCCAGGAAGCCACACTGAAGCTTTCTTT. Protein: CASSPGSHTEAFF.

This chain joins TRBV7-2 and TRBJ2-7, with TRBD2 as a possible D gene (7 bases). Trimming removed 6 bases at V and 7 bases at J, with 22 bases between. Germline V gene lookup returns CDR1 SGHTA and CDR2 FQGNSA. There are 15 residues in the CDR3. CDR3 bases: TGTGCCAGCAGTGGAGGGGGGGTTGGGCTACGGGAGCAGTACTTC. This translates into CASSGGGVGLREQYF.

The CDR3: CASSRDGPNTGELFF. The CDR3 DNA follows: TGCGCCAGCAGCCGGGACGGCCCGAACACCGGGGAGCTGTTTTTT. The V call is TRBV5-1, the J call TRBJ2-2; D assignment may be TRBD1 or TRBD2 (5 bases each). The CDR3 spans 15 residues. Between the trimmed V and J ends, which lost 4 bases and 0 bases, there was a span of 10 bases. The germline gives CDR1 SGHRS, CDR2 YFSETQ.

V and J are TRBV27 and TRBJ2-3; no reliable D call. CDR1 and CDR2 (germline): MNHEY, SMNVEV (reference sequence). V lost 2 bases and J lost 2, with 17 bases in between. The CDR3 has 17 residues. In nucleotides, the CDR3 is TGTGCCAGCAGTTTAAGGGTACGGACCCCTTTCACAGATACGCAGTATTTT. Its protein is CASSLRVRTPFTDTQYF.

This chain's CDR3 is CASSYGGWGQETQYF. CDR3 nucleotide sequence: TGTGCCAGCAGTTACGGGGGATGGGGTCAAGAGACCCAGTACTTC. The chain couples TRBV6-5 to TRBJ2-5; D may correspond to TRBD1 or TRBD2 (5 bases each). CDR1 is MNHEY and CDR2 is SVGAGI in the germline V gene. The CDR3 runs to 15 residues. V was clipped by 2 bases and J by 2 bases, with 12 bases between them.

The genes are TRBV1 and TRBJ2-1; the table assigns TRBD1, which was not confirmed against the DNA. TRBV1 corresponds to a pseudogene. The CDR3 totals 16 residues. CDR3 nucleotide sequence: TGCACCAGCAGCCGGTCGGACAGGGGACCCTACAATGAGCAGTTCTTC. Amino acid sequence: CTSSRSDRGPYNEQFF.

V is TRBV5-6 and J is TRBJ1-1; 7 bases map to TRBD1. Germline V gene data show CDR1 as SGHDT and CDR2 as YYEEEE. The CDR3 length is 14 residues. V was pared by 3 bases and J by 1 base, with 3 bases of the junction left unmatched. In DNA, the CDR3 is TGTGCCAGCAGCTGGGACAGAAGGAACACTGAAGCTTTCTTT. Encoded protein: CASSWDRRNTEAFF.

The V call is TRBV6-5, the J call TRBJ2-5, with 8 bases identical to TRBD1. The length of the CDR3 is 13 residues. Germline CDR1 is MNHEY and CDR2 is SVGAGI. Trimming at V came to 8 bases and at J to 0 bases, leaving 2 bases not matched to a gene. The CDR3 region is CASRTGNQETQYF. The CDR3 DNA follows: TGTGCCAGCCGGACAGGGAACCAAGAGACCCAGTACTTC.